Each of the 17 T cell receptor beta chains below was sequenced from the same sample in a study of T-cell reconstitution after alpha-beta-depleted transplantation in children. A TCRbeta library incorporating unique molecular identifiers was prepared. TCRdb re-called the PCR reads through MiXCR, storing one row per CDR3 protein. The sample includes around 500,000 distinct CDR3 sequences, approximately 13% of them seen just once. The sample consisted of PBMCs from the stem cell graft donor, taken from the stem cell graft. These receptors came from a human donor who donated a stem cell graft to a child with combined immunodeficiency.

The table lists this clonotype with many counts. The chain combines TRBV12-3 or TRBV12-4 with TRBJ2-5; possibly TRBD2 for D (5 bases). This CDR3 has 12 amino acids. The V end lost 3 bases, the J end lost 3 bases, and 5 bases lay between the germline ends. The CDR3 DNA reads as TGTGCCAGCAGTTTCGGGAAAGAGACCCAGTACTTC. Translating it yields CASSFGKETQYF.

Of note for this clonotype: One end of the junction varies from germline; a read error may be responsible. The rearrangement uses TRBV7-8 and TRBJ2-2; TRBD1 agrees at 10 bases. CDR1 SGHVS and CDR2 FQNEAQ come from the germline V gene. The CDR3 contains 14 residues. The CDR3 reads CASSADRGIGELSF. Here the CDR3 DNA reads TGTGCCAGCAGCGCGGACAGGGGGATTGGGGAGCTGTCTTTT.

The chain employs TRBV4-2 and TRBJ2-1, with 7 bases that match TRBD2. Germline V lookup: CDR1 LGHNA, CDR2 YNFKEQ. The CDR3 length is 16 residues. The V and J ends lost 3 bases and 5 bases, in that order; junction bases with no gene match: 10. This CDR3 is CASSQAASSGNNEQFF. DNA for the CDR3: TGTGCCAGCAGCCAGGCCGCCTCTAGCGGAAACAATGAGCAGTTCTTC.

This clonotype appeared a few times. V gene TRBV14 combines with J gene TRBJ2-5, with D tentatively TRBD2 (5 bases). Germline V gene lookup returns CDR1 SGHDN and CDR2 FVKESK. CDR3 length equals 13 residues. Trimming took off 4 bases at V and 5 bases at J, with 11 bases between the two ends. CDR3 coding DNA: TGTGCCAGCAGCCTCGGGGTGAAGGAGACCCAGTACTTC. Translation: CASSLGVKETQYF.

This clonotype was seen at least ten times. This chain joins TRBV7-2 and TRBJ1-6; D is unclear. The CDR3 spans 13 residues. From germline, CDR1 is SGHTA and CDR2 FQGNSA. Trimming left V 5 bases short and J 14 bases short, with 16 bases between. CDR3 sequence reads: CASSPEGGSALHF. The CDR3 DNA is TGTGCCAGCAGCCCCGAGGGAGGTTCGGCCCTCCACTTT.

The CDR3 nucleotides are TGTGCCAGCAGCGCTGGAACCGCACAGGGGGCAAGTGGCTACACCTTC. Translated, it gives CASSAGTAQGASGYTF. The gene calls are TRBV9 and TRBJ1-2, with TRBD1 matching over 9 bases. Germline trimming cut 3 bases from V and 7 bases from J; bases unmatched to any gene: 13. The CDR3 spans 16 residues. CDR1 is SGDLS, CDR2 YYNGEE, per germline.

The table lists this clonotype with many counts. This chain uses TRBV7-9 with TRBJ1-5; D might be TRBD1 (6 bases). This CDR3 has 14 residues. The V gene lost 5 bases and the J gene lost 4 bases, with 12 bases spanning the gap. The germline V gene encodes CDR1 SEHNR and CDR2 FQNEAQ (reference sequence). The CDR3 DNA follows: TGTGCCAGCAGCCCAGGACAGAAGAATCAGCCCCAGCATTTT. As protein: CASSPGQKNQPQHF.

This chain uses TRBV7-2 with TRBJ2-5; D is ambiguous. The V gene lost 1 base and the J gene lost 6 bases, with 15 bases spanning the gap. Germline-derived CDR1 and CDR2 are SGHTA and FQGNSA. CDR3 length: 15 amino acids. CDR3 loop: CASSLELLMEKTQYF. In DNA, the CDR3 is TGTGCCAGCAGCTTAGAACTCCTGATGGAGAAGACCCAGTACTTC.

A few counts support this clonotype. The CDR3 loop is CSARYGGRGGAEQYF. The CDR3, as DNA: TGCAGTGCCCGCTACGGGGGGCGAGGAGGAGCCGAGCAGTACTTC. The chain couples TRBV20-1 to TRBJ2-7; TRBD2 is a possible D gene (7 bases). V was cut by 6 bases and J by 6 bases, with 24 bases left in between. CDR1 and CDR2 (germline): DFQATT, SNEGSKA (reference sequence). This CDR3 is built from 15 residues.

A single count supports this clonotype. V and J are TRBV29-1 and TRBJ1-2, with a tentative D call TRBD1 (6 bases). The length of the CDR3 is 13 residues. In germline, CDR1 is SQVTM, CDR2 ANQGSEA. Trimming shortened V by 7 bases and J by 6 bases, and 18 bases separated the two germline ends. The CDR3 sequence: CSAENGQIDGYTF. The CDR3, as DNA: TGCAGCGCCGAAAACGGACAGATCGATGGCTACACCTTC.

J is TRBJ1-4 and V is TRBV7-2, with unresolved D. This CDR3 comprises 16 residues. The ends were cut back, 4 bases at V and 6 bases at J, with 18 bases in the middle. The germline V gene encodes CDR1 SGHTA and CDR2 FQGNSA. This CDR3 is CASSSIRPSGDEKLFF. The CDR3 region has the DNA TGTGCCAGCAGCTCCATTCGACCCTCCGGCGATGAAAAACTGTTTTTT.

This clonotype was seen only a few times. The CDR3 DNA sequence: TGTGCCAGCAGCTTGGAGGCTCTTTGGGAGCAGTACTTC. Translating it yields CASSLEALWEQYF. The chain carries TRBV5-5 and TRBJ2-7; D unclear. The CDR3 consists of 13 residues. Germline V gene data show CDR1 as SGHKS and CDR2 as YYEKEE (reference sequence). V shed 0 bases and J shed 7 bases, with 11 bases lying between them. The variable domain in full, with the rest retrieved from reference TRBV5-5 and TRBJ2-7, is DAGVTQSPTHLIKTRGQQVTLRCSPISGHKSVSWYQQVLGQGPQFIFQYYEKEERGRGNFPDRFSARQFPNYSSELNVNALLLGDSALYLCASSLEALWEQYFGPGTRLTVT.

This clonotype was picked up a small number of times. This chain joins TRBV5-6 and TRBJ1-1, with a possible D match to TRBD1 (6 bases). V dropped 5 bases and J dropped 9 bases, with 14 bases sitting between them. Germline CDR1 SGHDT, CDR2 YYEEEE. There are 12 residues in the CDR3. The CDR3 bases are TGTGCCAGCAGTTACGGGACATTGCAAGCTTTCTTT. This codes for CASSYGTLQAFF.

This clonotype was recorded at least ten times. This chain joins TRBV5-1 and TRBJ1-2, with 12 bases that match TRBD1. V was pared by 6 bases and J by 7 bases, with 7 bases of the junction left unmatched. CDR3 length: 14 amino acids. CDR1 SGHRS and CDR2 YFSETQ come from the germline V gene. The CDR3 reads CASTNPGQGAGYTF. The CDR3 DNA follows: TGCGCCAGCACCAACCCGGGACAGGGGGCTGGCTACACCTTC.

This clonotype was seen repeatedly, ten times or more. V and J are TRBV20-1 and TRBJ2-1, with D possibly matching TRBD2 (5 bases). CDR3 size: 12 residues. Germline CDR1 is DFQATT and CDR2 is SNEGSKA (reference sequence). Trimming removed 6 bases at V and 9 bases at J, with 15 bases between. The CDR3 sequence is CSAPTGYGEQFF. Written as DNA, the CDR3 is TGCAGTGCACCTACGGGGTACGGTGAGCAGTTCTTC.

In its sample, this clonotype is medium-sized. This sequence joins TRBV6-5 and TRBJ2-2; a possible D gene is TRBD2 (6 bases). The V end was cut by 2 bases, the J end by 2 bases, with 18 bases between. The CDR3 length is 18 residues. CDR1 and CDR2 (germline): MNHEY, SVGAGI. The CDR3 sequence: CASSYARPTGLNTGELFF. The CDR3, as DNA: TGTGCCAGCAGTTACGCCAGGCCGACGGGACTTAACACCGGGGAGCTGTTTTTT.

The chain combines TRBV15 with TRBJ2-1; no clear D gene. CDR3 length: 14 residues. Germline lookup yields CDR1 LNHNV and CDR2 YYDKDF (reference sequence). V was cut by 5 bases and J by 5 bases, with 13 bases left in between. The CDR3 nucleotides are TGTGCCACCAGCTACCGGAACTCACACAATGAGCAGTTCTTC. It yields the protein CATSYRNSHNEQFF.